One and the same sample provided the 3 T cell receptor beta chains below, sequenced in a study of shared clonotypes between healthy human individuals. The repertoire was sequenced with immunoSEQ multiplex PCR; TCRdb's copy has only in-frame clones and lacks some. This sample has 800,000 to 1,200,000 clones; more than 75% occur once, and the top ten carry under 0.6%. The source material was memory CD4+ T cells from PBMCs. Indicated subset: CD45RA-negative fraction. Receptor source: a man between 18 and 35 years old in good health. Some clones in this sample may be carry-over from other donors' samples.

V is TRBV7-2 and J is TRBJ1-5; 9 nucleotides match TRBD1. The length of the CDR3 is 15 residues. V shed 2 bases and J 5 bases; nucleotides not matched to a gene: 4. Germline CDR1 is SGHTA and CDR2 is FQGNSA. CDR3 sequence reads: CASSLTGQGYQPQHF. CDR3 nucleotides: TGTGCCAGCAGCTTAACGGGACAGGGATATCAGCCCCAGCATTTT.

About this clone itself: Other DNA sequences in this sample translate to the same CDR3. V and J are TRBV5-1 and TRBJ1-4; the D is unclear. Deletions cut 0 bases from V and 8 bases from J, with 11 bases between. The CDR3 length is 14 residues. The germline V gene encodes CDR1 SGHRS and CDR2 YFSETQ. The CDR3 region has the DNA TGCGCCAGCAGCTTGGGGCAGGTTGGCGAAAAACTGTTTTTT. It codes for CASSLGQVGEKLFF.

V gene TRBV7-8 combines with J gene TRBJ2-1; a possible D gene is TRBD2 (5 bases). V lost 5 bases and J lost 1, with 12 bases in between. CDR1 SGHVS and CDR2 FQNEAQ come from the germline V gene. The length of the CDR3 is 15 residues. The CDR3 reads CASSQGLLSYNEQFF. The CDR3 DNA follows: TGTGCCAGCAGCCAAGGACTGCTTTCCTACAATGAGCAGTTCTTC.